The 10 T cell receptor beta chains below were found in one sample sequenced in a study of blood T cells in healthy people across ages. Then a second PCR, running roughly 7 to 11 cycles, was carried out with a sample-barcoded 5' primer and a J-beta primer mix. From the 5' RACE reads, TCRdb called clonotypes with MiXCR, one entry per CDR3 protein. The table shows hundreds of thousands of distinct CDR3 sequences, with more than 45% occurring only once. Input material: blood. These receptor sequences come from a man aged 25-40 years in good health.

V and J are TRBV7-9 and TRBJ2-7; TRBD2 aligns across 9 bases. The CDR3 sequence is 14 residues long. Trimming removed 5 bases from V and 2 bases from J; junction bases left unmatched: 4. Germline V gene lookup returns CDR1 SEHNR and CDR2 FQNEAQ (reference sequence). This chain's CDR3 is CASSPKRGAYEQYF. The CDR3 nucleotides are TGTGCCAGCAGCCCCAAGCGGGGGGCCTACGAGCAGTACTTC.

This chain links TRBV7-2 with TRBJ2-5; D is uncertain. V was trimmed by 3 bases and J by 4 bases, leaving 15 bases between them. Germline values: CDR1 SGHTA, CDR2 FQGNSA. The CDR3 is made up of 15 amino acids. CDR3 sequence: CASSFDVARTETQYF. The CDR3 DNA reads as TGTGCCAGCAGCTTTGACGTCGCGAGGACAGAGACCCAGTACTTC.

This clonotype has just one count. The chain combines TRBV4-2 with TRBJ2-1, with 12 bases that match TRBD2. The CDR3 length is 18 residues. Germline V gene lookup returns CDR1 LGHNA and CDR2 YNFKEQ. With V trimmed by 0 bases and J by 0 bases, 3 bases remained unmatched. In nucleotides, the CDR3 is TGTGCCAGCAGCCAAGAAACTAGCGGGGGGAGCTCCTACAATGAGCAGTTCTTC. Translating it yields CASSQETSGGSSYNEQFF.

The chain carries TRBV6-5 and TRBJ1-2; weak D call: TRBD1 (5 bases). Trimming stripped 0 bases from V and 3 bases from J, with 17 bases between. Germline CDR1 reads MNHEY; CDR2 reads SVGAGI. CDR3 length equals 17 residues. The CDR3 region has the DNA TGTGCCAGCAGTTACTCGGAGGCAGGGATCGAATACTATGGCTACACCTTC. This codes for CASSYSEAGIEYYGYTF.

The chain has TRBV20-1 and TRBJ2-1; D perhaps matches TRBD2 (5 bases). This CDR3 region has 12 residues. Germline V gives CDR1 DFQATT, CDR2 SNEGSKA (reference sequence). The V end lost 2 bases, the J end lost 10 bases, and 12 bases lay between the germline ends. Here the CDR3 DNA reads TGCAGTGCTAGACATCTGGAGGAAGAGCAGTTCTTC. It specifies CSARHLEEEQFF.

V is TRBV18 and J is TRBJ1-2; D is undetermined. Germline V gene data show CDR1 as KGHSH and CDR2 as LQKENI. V lost 5 bases and J 8 bases, leaving 18 bases between the germline ends. There are 14 residues in the CDR3. As DNA, the CDR3 is TGTGCCAGCTCAACCTCCTCCGCCGGGGTAGGCTACACCTTC. Translating gives CASSTSSAGVGYTF.

This clonotype was recorded once. V usage is TRBV20-1 and J usage is TRBJ2-4; 9 positions agree with TRBD1. The germline V gene has CDR1 DFQATT and CDR2 SNEGSKA (reference sequence). Germline trimming cut 6 bases from V and 13 bases from J; bases unmatched to any gene: 10. CDR3 length: 12 residues. The CDR3 protein is CSATGTGWEQYF. The CDR3 DNA reads TGCAGTGCCACCGGGACAGGGTGGGAGCAGTACTTC.

The chain has TRBV5-1 and TRBJ2-3; 10 bases line up with TRBD2. The CDR3 has 18 amino acids. V was pared by 2 bases and J by 0 bases, with 9 bases of the junction left unmatched. CDR1 is SGHRS and CDR2 is YFSETQ in the germline V gene. The CDR3 protein is CASSFRGLAGASTDTQYF. CDR3 coding DNA: TGCGCCAGCAGCTTTCGGGGGCTAGCGGGAGCTAGCACAGATACGCAGTATTTT.

This clonotype was seen a few times. The chain has TRBV6-2 or TRBV6-3 and TRBJ2-5; tentatively, D is TRBD1 or TRBD2 (5 bases each). The CDR3 has 13 amino acids. Trimming took off 5 bases at V and 4 bases at J, with 11 bases between the two ends. Looked up from germline, CDR1 is MNHEY and CDR2 is SVGEGT. CDR3 region: CASSGRGRETQYF. For the CDR3, the DNA is TGTGCCAGCAGTGGAAGGGGACGAGAGACCCAGTACTTC.

Points on this clonotype: This is likely a read error, given that the CDR3 carries no conserved phenylalanine or tryptophan at its end. The chain recombines TRBV29-1 with TRBJ2-1, with TRBD2 matching over 11 bases. The CDR3 has 14 amino acids. Trimming removed 6 bases from V and 4 bases from J; junction bases left unmatched: 5. Germline V gene lookup returns CDR1 SQVTM and CDR2 ANQGSEA. CDR3 residues: CSVVAGGWYNEQFY. The CDR3, as DNA: TGCAGCGTAGTAGCGGGAGGGTGGTACAATGAGCAGTTCTAC.